This entry describes one T cell receptor (beta chain). Its binding antigen is unknown. One end of the junction is discordant with germline, which a read error may explain. This sample stems from a study of cytomegalovirus exposure and HLA in healthy donors (dated by TCRdb to between 2016 and 2019). About the study as a whole: An earlier analysis of approximately 600 of the donors reported more than 250 Gb of sequence data and roughly 110 million unique TCR beta sequences from 150 million to 200 million T cells. High-throughput TCR immunosequencing, statistical association of individual TCRs with disease status, and machine learning were combined to predict cytomegalovirus infection status. The study aimed to test whether cataloging public T cell receptors could reveal signatures of past pathogen exposure. Using immunosequencing, the study profiled T cell repertoires from around 670 subjects and related those repertoires to cytomegalovirus serostatus. A separate validation cohort of roughly 110 different subjects was used in addition to the roughly 640-subject first cohort. A later genetic analysis took genome-wide SNP genotypes for about 55% of the 666 donors and used that subset as a discovery cohort. Of the 300 to 450 genotyped donors, 75% to 85% were placed in the genetic ancestry cluster associated with self-reported Caucasian donors. HLA typing included class I and class II loci at four-digit resolution. Typing coverage differed by locus: A, B, C, DRB1 and DQB1 were typed in about 620-640 donors, DQA1 in 500 to 550, DPA1 in 606, and DPB1 in 450 to 480. Among 300 to 450 genotyped donors of the cohort, an average of around 240,000 unique TCR beta nucleotide sequences were sequenced per donor, roughly a sixth of them non-productive. The later analysis used no new phenotypic data to find candidate immune exposures, relying instead on TCR beta sequences and their occurrence across donors. All discovery cohort repertoires had been generated on a single sequencing platform. A later analysis re-analyzed previously published TCR beta repertoires from about 600 donors and added high-resolution HLA genotyping to study TCR occurrence patterns. Roughly five DR-DQ haplotypes were handled as single units for association and clustering, since linkage in the cohort was strong. Donor age, sex, ethnicity and CMV serostatus were compiled alongside the repertoire data. An early release covering roughly 600 HLA-typed donors comprised 250 to 350 gigabases of sequencing data and approximately 85 million unique TCR sequences. To decide whether each TCR beta V gene segment behaved as functional or pseudogenic, an earlier analysis of 587 of the donors relied on high-throughput TCR beta sequencing.

The cohort was made up of hundreds of healthy bone marrow donors. At the time of sampling, all cohort members were nominally healthy, though unrecorded immune exposures were likely present. The donor tested CMV seropositive, placing the donor among the 310 or so seropositive members of the cohort. A peripheral blood sample was provided by each donor, and peripheral blood mononuclear cells were used for TCR beta sequencing. Genomic DNA was extracted from the blood cell samples with the Qiagen DNeasy Blood Extraction Kit. CDR1 and CDR2 (SNHLY, FYNNEI) derive from the germline V gene. Taken from cysteine to phenylalanine, the CDR3 has 11 residues. The entry retains the CDR3 DNA only, 33 bases that are in frame from base 1. Libraries were prepared through the immunoSEQ multiplex PCR assay. A mixture of 60 forward primers for TCR Vbeta segments and 13 reverse primers for TCR Jbeta segments was used in the multiplex PCR. The CDR3 region of rearranged TCR beta genes was amplified from genomic DNA with a multiplex PCR assay. The Illumina HiSeq System was used to sequence the amplified TCR beta libraries as 87-base-pair reads. In the authors' own workflow: A later analysis counted about 80 million unique TCR beta chains across the 670 or so repertoires, and about 10 million of these chains were shared by at least two donors. Raw reads were error-corrected and collapsed into unique sequences by a nearest-neighbor algorithm in which closely related sequences were merged to remove PCR and sequencing errors. CDR3 sequences were aligned to IMGT reference sequences to assign V, D and J gene segments. For a sequence to be retained, a match of at least six nucleotides was required to both a V gene segment and a J gene segment. A rearrangement was called productive if the CDR3 had no stop codons and remained in frame with V and J, and every other rearrangement was called non-productive. Following IMGT convention, CDR3 was defined as the stretch from the second conserved V-encoded cysteine to the conserved J-encoded phenylalanine. The earlier analysis of about 590 of the donors excluded sequences that lacked an unambiguous match to a single V gene segment. In an earlier analysis of several hundred of the donors, V segments were called functional above 56.7% productive rearrangements and were called segregating when the between-donor standard deviation exceeded 5%. To diagnose cytomegalovirus status from the catalog of TCR beta chain sequences, a statistical classification framework was built. A later analysis assigned V and J genes by comparing TCR nucleotide sequences with IMGT/GENE-DB human TR gene sequences. Using the TCRdist pipeline, a later analysis assigned CDR3 sequences along with most-parsimonious VDJ recombination scenarios. In a later analysis, every TCR beta chain was defined by the combination of its CDR3 amino acid sequence and its V-gene family, and reads without a unique V-gene family were dropped. To address suspected cross-contamination and a sequencing artifact, a later analysis removed several hundred highly shared, low-generation-probability nucleotide sequences. In a later analysis, a clonal expansion index was calculated for each public chain from normalized within-repertoire ranks of inferred template counts. A later analysis computed generation probabilities with a VDJ recombination model fitted to out-of-frame rearrangements, and checked the results against IGoR. In a later analysis, hypergeometric tests were used to score TCR-TCR, TCR-HLA and TCR-CMV co-occurrence, with a repertoire-size bias correction applied to TCR pairs. A later analysis estimated false discovery rates by permuting HLA or CMV assignments 20 times. In a later analysis, co-occurring TCRs were grouped using DBSCAN, and TCRdist sequence similarity was added for clustering within HLA-allele-positive subsets. For co-occurrence clustering, repertoires with fewer than 30,000 or more than 120,000 public chains were excluded, along with four or five repertoires with anomalous nucleotide sharing. The clones in this table, taken by TCRdb from immuneACCESS, are in-frame only. Not every clone is retained; where verified, under half of the shortfall comes from an unresolved V gene, and the cause of the rest is unknown. Clonal size and the V and J genes are those of that table, whereas D and trimming came from the DNA. Recorded for this sample are 110,000 or so clones; about 13% of them occurred a single time. The top ten clones comprise about a sixth of the sample.

Overall study results and their limits: According to the authors, the approach could potentially be generalized to other disease states and immunological phenotypes. Immune exposure information for the cohort was limited to CMV serostatus. A cluster of highly shared sequence variants was judged likely to represent a technical artifact of the sequencing pipeline. Some IMGT-functional V segments, including TRBV6-2 and TRBV6-3, could not be told apart with the 87-base-pair reads, so those segments were excluded. In vitro tests confirmed that a few of the cytomegalovirus-associated TCR beta chains recognize cytomegalovirus antigens. Because counts were too low, about 17 rarely observed V segments, including chromosome 9 orphons, were excluded from the earlier analysis of several hundred of the donors. According to a later analysis, parvovirus B19, influenza, CMV and Epstein-Barr virus appeared linked to several top co-occurrence clusters. Correlated functional status among segregating V segments might reflect linkage disequilibrium, but an unknown experimental factor could not be ruled out. A further reported finding was that TCR beta sequences accurately predicted the HLA-A and HLA-B alleles for most subjects in the first cohort. The presence/absence analyses assumed that sequencing depth was roughly uniform across donors, and that assumption may not be true. A later genetic analysis reported fewer N-insertions in productive TCRs among donors in an Asian-associated ancestry cluster than the approximately 670-donor mean. In this cohort, only TCR beta chains were sequenced, and detectable features were limited by the absence of alpha or paired-chain data. In a later analysis, more than 15,000 TCR beta sequences were associated with specific HLA alleles at a false discovery rate of 0.05. The study listed 150 to 200 TCR beta chains as associated with cytomegalovirus. In an earlier analysis of some 550 of the donors, most TCR beta V segments were observed in productive rearrangements about 87% or about 30% of the time, broadly matching IMGT annotations. A later analysis found that most CMV-associated TCR beta chains appeared HLA-restricted, with HLA associations seemingly driven largely by CMV exposure. While some public TCRs were present in many individuals, most TCR sequences turned up only very rarely across donors. Cytomegalovirus status was reported to be diagnosed by the classifier with high specificity and sensitivity in both the original and validation cohorts. Compared with equally common non-associated chains, HLA-associated TCR beta chains in a later analysis were more clonally expanded and had lower generation probabilities. Strong co-occurrence of HLA alleles, especially DR and DQ, made assigning TCR associations to individual alleles difficult. According to a later analysis, TCR association rates differed among HLA loci, with DRB1 alleles showing the most associated TCRs and HLA-C alleles showing the fewest. V-gene and J-gene trimming of TCR beta chains was associated with a missense DCLRE1C variant in a later genetic analysis, and the association was replicated in an independent cohort. Because HLA typing was unavailable for some donors at each locus, only the typed subset was used in association tests.

This TCR was recovered from a man aged 35 to 55 in good health and CMV-seropositive. Sequences were obtained from PBMCs. The sequence joins TRBV2 to TRBJ1-1; too little of a D gene remains to name it. The sequenced DNA is TGTGCGAGCACGTTTAACACTGAAGCTTTCTTT. Its protein is CASTFNTEAFF.